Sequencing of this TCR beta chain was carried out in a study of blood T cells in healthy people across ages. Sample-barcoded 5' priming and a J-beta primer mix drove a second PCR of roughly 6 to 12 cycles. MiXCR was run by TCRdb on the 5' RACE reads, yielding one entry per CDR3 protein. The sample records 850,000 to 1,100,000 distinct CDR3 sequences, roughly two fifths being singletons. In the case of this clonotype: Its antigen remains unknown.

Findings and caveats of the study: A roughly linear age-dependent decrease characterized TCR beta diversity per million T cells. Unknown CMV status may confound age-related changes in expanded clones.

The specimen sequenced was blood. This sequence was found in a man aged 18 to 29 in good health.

This CDR3 is CASRRDGGRYNEQFF. CDR3 bases: TGTGCCAGCAGAAGGGATGGGGGCCGTTACAATGAGCAGTTCTTC. The chain has TRBV6-5 and TRBJ2-1; weak D call: TRBD1 (6 bases). The CDR3 runs 15 residues. Trimming removed 6 bases from V and 4 bases from J, with 16 bases in between. In germline, CDR1 is MNHEY, CDR2 SVGAGI.